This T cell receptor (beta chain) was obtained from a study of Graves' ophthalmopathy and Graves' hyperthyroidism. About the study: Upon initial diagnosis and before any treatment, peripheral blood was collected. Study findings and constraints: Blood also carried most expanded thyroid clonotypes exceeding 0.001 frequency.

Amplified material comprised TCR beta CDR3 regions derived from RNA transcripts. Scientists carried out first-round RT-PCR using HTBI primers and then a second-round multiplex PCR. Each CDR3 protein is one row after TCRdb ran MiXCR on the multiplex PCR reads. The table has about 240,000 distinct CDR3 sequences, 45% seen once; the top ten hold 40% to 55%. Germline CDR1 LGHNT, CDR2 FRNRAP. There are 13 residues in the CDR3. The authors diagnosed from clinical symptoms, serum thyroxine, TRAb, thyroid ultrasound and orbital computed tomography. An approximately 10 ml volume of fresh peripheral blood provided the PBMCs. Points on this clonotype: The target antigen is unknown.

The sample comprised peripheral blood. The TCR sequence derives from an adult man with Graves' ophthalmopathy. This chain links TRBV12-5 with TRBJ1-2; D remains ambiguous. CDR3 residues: CASSGSRNYGYTF. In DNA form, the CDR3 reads TGTGCCAGCAGTGGGTCCAGAAACTATGGCTACACCTTC.